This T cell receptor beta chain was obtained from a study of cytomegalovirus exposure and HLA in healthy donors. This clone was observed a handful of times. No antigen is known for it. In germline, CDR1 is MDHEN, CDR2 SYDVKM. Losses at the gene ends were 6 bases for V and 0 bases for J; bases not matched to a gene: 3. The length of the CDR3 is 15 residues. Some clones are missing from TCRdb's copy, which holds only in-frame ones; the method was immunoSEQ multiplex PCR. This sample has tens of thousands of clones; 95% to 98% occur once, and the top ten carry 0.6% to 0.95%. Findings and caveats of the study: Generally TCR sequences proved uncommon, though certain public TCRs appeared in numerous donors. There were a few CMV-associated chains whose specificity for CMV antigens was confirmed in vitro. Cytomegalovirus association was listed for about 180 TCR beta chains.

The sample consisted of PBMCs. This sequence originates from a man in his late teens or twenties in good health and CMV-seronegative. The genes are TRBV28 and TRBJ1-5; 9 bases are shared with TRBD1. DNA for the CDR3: TGTGCCAGCAGGCCGACAGGGGGTAGCAATCAGCCCCAGCATTTT. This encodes CASRPTGGSNQPQHF.